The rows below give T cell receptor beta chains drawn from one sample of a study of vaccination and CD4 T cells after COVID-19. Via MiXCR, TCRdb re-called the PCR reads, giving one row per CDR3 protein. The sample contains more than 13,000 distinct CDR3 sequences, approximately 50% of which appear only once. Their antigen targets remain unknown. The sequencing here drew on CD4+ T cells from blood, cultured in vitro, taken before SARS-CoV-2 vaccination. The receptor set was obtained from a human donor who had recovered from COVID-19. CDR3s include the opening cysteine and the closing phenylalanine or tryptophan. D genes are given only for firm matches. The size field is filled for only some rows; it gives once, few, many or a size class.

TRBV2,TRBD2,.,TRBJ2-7,TGTGCCAGCAGCCGGGAGGTGGCTGGGCACGAGCAGTACTTC,CASSREVAGHEQYF
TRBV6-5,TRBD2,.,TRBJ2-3,TGTGCCAGCAGTTACTCTTCGCGGGGGGGGACAGATACGCAGTATTTT,CASSYSSRGGTDTQYF
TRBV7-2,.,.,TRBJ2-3,TGTGCCAGCAGCCTTAGACCAGATACGCAGTATTTT,CASSLRPDTQYF
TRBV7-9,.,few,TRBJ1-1,TGTGCCAGCAGCCAAACTCGCCCCACTGAAGCTTTCTTT,CASSQTRPTEAFF
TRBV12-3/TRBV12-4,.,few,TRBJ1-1,TGTGCCAGCAGTTTTTTGAGGAACACTGAAGCTTTCTTT,CASSFLRNTEAFF
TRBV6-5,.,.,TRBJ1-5,TGTGCCAGCAGTTATGGACGTTCTGATCAGCCCCAGCATTTT,CASSYGRSDQPQHF
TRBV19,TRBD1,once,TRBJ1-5,TGTGCCAGTAGTTCACGGGGACAGGGTGGCAATCAGCCCCAGCATTTT,CASSSRGQGGNQPQHF
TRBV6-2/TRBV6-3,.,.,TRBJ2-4,TGTGCCAGCAGTTATGAACACATTCAGTACTTC,CASSYEHIQYF
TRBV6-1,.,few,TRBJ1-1,TGTGCCAGCAGATTAGCGGGATCGAACACTGAAGCTTTCTTT,CASRLAGSNTEAFF
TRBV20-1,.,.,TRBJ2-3,TGCAGTGCTAGACGTACGGTCAGGGGCGCAGATACGCAGTATTTT,CSARRTVRGADTQYF
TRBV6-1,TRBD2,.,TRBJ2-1,TGTGCCAGCAGACAGTATCTAGCGGCGGAATACAATGAGCAGTTCTTC,CASRQYLAAEYNEQFF
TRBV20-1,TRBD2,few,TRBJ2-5,TGCAGTGCCAGAAGCGGGGGCCAAGAGACCCAGTACTTC,CSARSGGQETQYF
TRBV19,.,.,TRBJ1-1,TGTGCCAGTAGTATCCTTGGCACTGAAGCTTTCTTT,CASSILGTEAFF
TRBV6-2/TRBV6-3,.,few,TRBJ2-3,TGTGCCAGCAGTTATTTCGGGCGTGGGGCAGATACGCAGTATTTT,CASSYFGRGADTQYF
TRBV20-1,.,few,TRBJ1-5,TGCAGTGCTAGAGATTGGAGGGACCCGGGAAGCAATCAGCCCCAGCATTTT,CSARDWRDPGSNQPQHF
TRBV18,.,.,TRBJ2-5,TGTGCCAGCTCACCACAGGGTCAAGAGACCCAGTACTTC,CASSPQGQETQYF
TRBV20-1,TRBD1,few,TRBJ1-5,TGCAGTGCTTCGACAGGGGATAACAATCAGCCCCAGCATTTT,CSASTGDNNQPQHF
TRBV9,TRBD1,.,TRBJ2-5,TGTGCCATACTAACCGTCCGGGACAGGGAAGAGACCCAGTACTTC,CAILTVRDREETQYF
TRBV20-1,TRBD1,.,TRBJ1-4,TGCAGTGCTTCCGGGGGAGACAGGGGGCAAAAACTGTTTTTT,CSASGGDRGQKLFF
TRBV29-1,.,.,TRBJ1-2,TGCAGCGTTGAACGGGCCAATGGCTACACCTTC,CSVERANGYTF
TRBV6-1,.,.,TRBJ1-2,TGTGCCAGCAGTGATGGGGGTAATGGCTACACCTTC,CASSDGGNGYTF
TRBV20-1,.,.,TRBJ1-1,TGCAGTGCTAGCCCTGAAGCTTTCTTT,CSASPEAFF
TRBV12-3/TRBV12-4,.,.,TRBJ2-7,TGTGCCAGCAGTGGTCCAAGGCCAAGGGGAGAGCAGTACTTC,CASSGPRPRGEQYF
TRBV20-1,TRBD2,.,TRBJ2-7,TGCAGTGCTACAACGATAGCGGGGGGCCGGCACCACGAGCAGTACTTC,CSATTIAGGRHHEQYF
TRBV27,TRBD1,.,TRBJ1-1,TGTGCCAGTAAGAGACAGGGGAACACTGAAGCTTTCTTT,CASKRQGNTEAFF
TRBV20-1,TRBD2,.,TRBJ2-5,TGCAGTGCTTTGTTGAGCGGGGCCCAAGAGACCCAGTACTTC,CSALLSGAQETQYF
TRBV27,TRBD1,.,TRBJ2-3,TGTGCCAGCAGTTACGGACAGGGGGTGGGGAGCACAGATACGCAGTATTTT,CASSYGQGVGSTDTQYF
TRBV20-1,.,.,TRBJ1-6,TGCAGTGTTCGTGGACAGAATTCACCCCTCCACTTT,CSVRGQNSPLHF
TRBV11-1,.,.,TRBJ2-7,TGTGCCAGCAGCTTGTCTGTGGCAGGGAGCTCCTACGAGCAGTACTTC,CASSLSVAGSSYEQYF
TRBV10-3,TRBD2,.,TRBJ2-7,TGTGCCATCAGTCGGGCTAGCGGGAACTACGAGCAGTACTTC,CAISRASGNYEQYF
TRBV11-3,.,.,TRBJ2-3,TGTGCCAGCAGCTTAGATAATCAGGGGGATACGCAGTATTTT,CASSLDNQGDTQYF
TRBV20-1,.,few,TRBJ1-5,TGCAGTGCTAGAGTGAGACTAGGTGGCAATCAGCCCCAGCATTTT,CSARVRLGGNQPQHF
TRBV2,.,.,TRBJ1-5,TGTGCCAGCAGGAGCACGGCTCTTAGCAATCAGCCCCAGCATTTT,CASRSTALSNQPQHF
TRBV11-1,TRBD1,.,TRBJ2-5,TGTGCCAGCAGCCCGGACAGGTGGGGTGAGACCCAGTACTTC,CASSPDRWGETQYF
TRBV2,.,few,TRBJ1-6,TGTGCCAGCAGACTGCATGTCCGGGCTGAGAATTCACCCCTCCACTTT,CASRLHVRAENSPLHF
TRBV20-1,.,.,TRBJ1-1,TGCAGTGCCCCCCCGACGGGGGGCGGCACTGAAGCTTTCTTT,CSAPPTGGGTEAFF
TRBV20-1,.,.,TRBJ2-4,TGCAGTGCTAGCGTACTAGCCGTAGCCAAAAACATTCAGTACTTC,CSASVLAVAKNIQYF
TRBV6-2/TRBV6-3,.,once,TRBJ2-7,TGTGCCAGCAGTTACCTCAGGACCGAGCAGTACTTC,CASSYLRTEQYF
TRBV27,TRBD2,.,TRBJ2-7,TGTGCCAGCAGCCTTACTAGCGGACTACCTTCCTACGAGCAGTACTTC,CASSLTSGLPSYEQYF
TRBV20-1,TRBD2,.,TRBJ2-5,TGCAGTGCTAGGGCTCATGGCGGGGGGCAAGAGACCCAGTACTTC,CSARAHGGGQETQYF
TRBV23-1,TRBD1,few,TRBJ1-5,TGCGCCAGCAGTCATCGACAGGGTTATAGCAATCAGCCCCAGCATTTT,CASSHRQGYSNQPQHF
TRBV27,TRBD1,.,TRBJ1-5,TGTGCCAGCAGAACAACGACAGGGATTAATCAGCCCCAGCATTTT,CASRTTTGINQPQHF
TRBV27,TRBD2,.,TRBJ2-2,TGTGCCAGCAGCACTAGCGGGAGGGACACCGGGGAGCTGTTTTTT,CASSTSGRDTGELFF
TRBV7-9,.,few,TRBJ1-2,TGTGCCAGCAGCTTAGACAACTTC,CASSLDNF
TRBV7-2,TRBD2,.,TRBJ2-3,TGTGCCAGCAGCCCCAGCGGGAGAAGCACAGATACGCAGTATTTT,CASSPSGRSTDTQYF
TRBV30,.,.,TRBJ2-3,TGTGCCAGCAGCTTAGGTACGGGGCGGGTCACAGATACGCAGTATTTT,CASSLGTGRVTDTQYF
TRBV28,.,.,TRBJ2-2,TGTGCCAGCAGTCCCCCGCTGGGTGGCACCGGGGAGCTGTTTTTT,CASSPPLGGTGELFF
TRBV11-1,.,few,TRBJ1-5,TGTGCCAGCAGCCAAGGTAGCAATCAGCCCCAGCATTTT,CASSQGSNQPQHF
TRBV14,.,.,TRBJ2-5,TGTGCCAGCAGCCGCACAGAGACCCAGTACTTC,CASSRTETQYF
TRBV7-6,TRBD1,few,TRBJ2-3,TGTGCCAGCAGCTTTTCCGGGACAGCTTTCACAGATACGCAGTATTTT,CASSFSGTAFTDTQYF
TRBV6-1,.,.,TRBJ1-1,TGTGCCAGCAGTGACTTCTCGGGGGCGAACACTGAAGCTTTCTTT,CASSDFSGANTEAFF